A single sample gave rise to the 17 T cell receptor beta chains below, sequenced in a study of T cell responses to AZD1222 COVID-19 vaccine. This table comes from immunoSEQ multiplex PCR, and its TCRdb copy is limited to in-frame clones, with some not included. Of under 150,000 clones detected, approximately 89% appear once; the ten largest clones hold approximately 6.9%. The source was peripheral blood, collected 28 days after the second AZD1222 dose. The receptors here all came from an adult who received the AZD1222 COVID-19 vaccine.

This chain connects TRBV6-2 or TRBV6-3 to TRBJ2-3, with a tentative D call TRBD1 (6 bases). V shed 6 bases and J shed 3 bases, with 19 bases lying between them. There are 16 residues in the CDR3. The germline V gene encodes CDR1 MNHEY and CDR2 SVGEGT. The CDR3 nucleotides are TGTGCCAGCAGCTCCGCCCTGGACAGCGTTACAGATACGCAGTATTTT. Translating it yields CASSSALDSVTDTQYF.

The V call is TRBV6-2 or TRBV6-3, the J call TRBJ1-5; D gene ambiguous. In germline, CDR1 is MNHEY, CDR2 SVGEGT. The CDR3 runs to 17 residues. V was trimmed by 2 bases and J by 2 bases, leaving 16 bases between them. CDR3 loop: CASSYGLLPHGNQPQHF. CDR3 DNA: TGTGCCAGCAGTTACGGCCTGTTACCTCATGGCAATCAGCCCCAGCATTTT.

The gene calls are TRBV2 and TRBJ2-1; 13 bases agree with TRBD2. Germline CDR1 SNHLY, CDR2 FYNNEI. The junction had 3 bases not matched to a gene; V was cut back by 7 bases and J by 0 bases. This CDR3 has 16 residues. CDR3 sequence: CASMWTSGGSYNEQFF. In DNA, the CDR3 is TGTGCCAGCATGTGGACTAGCGGGGGCTCCTACAATGAGCAGTTCTTC.

This clone was seen a handful of times. J is TRBJ1-5 and V is TRBV19; perhaps TRBD1 as D (6 bases). Trimming pared 7 bases from V and 6 bases from J, leaving 13 bases between. Germline CDR1 reads LNHDA; CDR2 reads SQIVND (reference sequence). The CDR3 covers 13 residues. The CDR3 region has the DNA TGTGCCAGTAACTTCCGGGACATTCAGCCCCAGCATTTT. Amino acid sequence: CASNFRDIQPQHF.

The chain uses TRBV4-3 and TRBJ2-1; the match to TRBD2 covers 7 bases. Per the germline V gene, CDR1 is LGHNA and CDR2 is YSLEER. The V gene end was trimmed by 0 bases and the J gene end by 9 bases; junction bases not matched to a gene: 8. The CDR3 length is 15 residues. For the CDR3, the DNA is TGCGCCAGCAGCCAAGAAGTAAGCGGGGTTGGTGAGCAGTTCTTC. It codes for CASSQEVSGVGEQFF.

The gene calls are TRBV12-1 and TRBJ2-7; the D call TRBD1 from the table was never checked on the DNA. TRBV12-1 is a pseudogene locus. The CDR3 length is 16 residues. The CDR3 nucleotides are TGTGCCAGCAGCTTTTGCCCGGACAGGGGGCAGAATGAGCAGTACTTC. It encodes CASSFCPDRGQNEQYF.

In this sample, this clone turned up a few times. The chain couples TRBV21-1 to TRBJ1-2. TRBV21-1 is deemed a pseudogene. The CDR3 has 16 amino acids. The CDR3, as DNA: TGTGCCAGCAGCAAAGGCGAACTTCACCCGGACTATGGCTACACCTTC. This encodes CASSKGELHPDYGYTF.

CDR3 protein: CASSLMENEKLFF. The CDR3 bases are TGTGCCAGCAGTTTGATGGAAAATGAAAAACTGTTTTTT. The V and J genes are TRBV28 and TRBJ1-4; D gene unclear. Trimming cost V 3 bases and J 5 bases, with 7 bases left between them. Germline CDR1 MDHEN, CDR2 SYDVKM. The CDR3 sequence is 13 residues long.

V is TRBV19 and J is TRBJ1-5, with a weak D call TRBD1 (6 bases). Trimming removed 3 bases from V and 4 bases from J, with 16 bases in between. CDR1 and CDR2 from the germline V gene are LNHDA and SQIVND (reference sequence). The CDR3 is made up of 16 amino acids. CDR3 DNA: TGTGCCAGTAGTATCACAGGGTTTCTCCCGAATCAGCCCCAGCATTTT. It translates to CASSITGFLPNQPQHF.

This clone has a handful of counts. The V call is TRBV5-6, the J call TRBJ1-2; possibly TRBD1 for D (5 bases). The germline V gene encodes CDR1 SGHDT and CDR2 YYEEEE. This CDR3 has 14 residues. V gave up 4 bases and J gave up 3 bases, with 13 bases separating them. CDR3 nucleotides: TGTGCCAGCAGCCCAGGGACCGATGACTATGGCTACACCTTC. This sequence encodes CASSPGTDDYGYTF.

This chain links TRBV5-1 with TRBJ1-5; no firm D call. The V end was cut by 9 bases, the J end by 0 bases, with 16 bases between. This CDR3 is 15 amino acids long. Looked up from germline, CDR1 is SGHRS and CDR2 is YFSETQ. CDR3 sequence (DNA): TGCGCCACAAAAGACGGACGGAATAGCAATCAGCCCCAGCATTTT. Its protein product is CATKDGRNSNQPQHF.

V gene TRBV7-2 combines with J gene TRBJ2-7; TRBD1 matches at 9 bases. Germline-derived CDR1 and CDR2 are SGHTA and FQGNSA. The CDR3 has 15 amino acids. The V and J ends lost 6 bases and 4 bases, in that order; junction bases with no gene match: 10. CDR3 nucleotide sequence: TGTGCCAGCAGTAACACAGGGGGCCCCCTTTACGAGCAGTACTTC. This gives the protein CASSNTGGPLYEQYF.

Worth noting for this clone: One end of the junction is discordant with germline, which a read error may explain. The chain combines TRBV9 with TRBJ1-4; D not resolved. The germline CDR1 and CDR2 sequences are SGDLS and YYNGEE. This CDR3 spans 8 amino acids. The CDR3 reads CASSVVSF. The CDR3, as DNA: TGTGCCAGCAGCGTAGTATCTTTT.

V usage is TRBV2 and J usage is TRBJ1-2, with no clear D. CDR1 is SNHLY and CDR2 is FYNNEI in the germline V gene. CDR3 length: 15 amino acids. The V gene lost 3 bases and the J gene lost 0 bases, with 11 bases spanning the gap. DNA of the CDR3: TGTGCCAGCAGTGATCTGGGTGAACCTAACTATGGCTACACCTTC. This sequence encodes CASSDLGEPNYGYTF.

The CDR3 loop reads CASRPGQGWTHTEAFF. As DNA, the CDR3 is TGTGCCAGCAGACCCGGACAGGGATGGACGCACACTGAAGCTTTCTTT. The chain uses TRBV7-8 and TRBJ1-1; 8 positions agree with TRBD1. This CDR3 comprises 16 residues. V lost 6 bases and J lost 3; bases outside the gene matches: 12. Germline CDR1 SGHVS, CDR2 FQNEAQ.

This clone occurred a few times. This sequence joins TRBV5-6 and TRBJ2-1; 10 nucleotides match TRBD1. V shed 4 bases and J 0 bases; nucleotides not matched to a gene: 4. CDR3 length: 16 amino acids. CDR1 SGHDT and CDR2 YYEEEE come from the germline V gene. Here the CDR3 DNA reads TGTGCCAGCAGCCCAAGGACAGGGGGCTCCTACAATGAGCAGTTCTTC. Its protein is CASSPRTGGSYNEQFF. Looking up the rest from reference TRBV5-6 and TRBJ2-1 gives the full variable domain: DAGVTQSPTHLIKTRGQQVTLRCSPKSGHDTVSWYQQALGQGPQFIFQYYEEEERQRGNFPDRFSGHQFPNYSSELNVNALLLGDSALYLCASSPRTGGSYNEQFFGPGTRLTVL.

The chain couples TRBV12-3 or TRBV12-4 to TRBJ1-2; D gene uncertain. The CDR3 totals 12 residues. Between the trimmed V and J ends, which lost 1 base and 9 bases, there was a span of 9 bases. CDR3 protein: CASSLGGGRYTF. The CDR3 bases are TGTGCCAGCAGTTTAGGAGGCGGCCGCTACACCTTC.